This T cell receptor beta chain was sequenced in a study of blood T cell repertoires in COVID-19. Per the germline V gene, CDR1 is SGHRS and CDR2 is YFSETQ. Trimming pared 2 bases from V and 3 bases from J, leaving 11 bases between. The length of the CDR3 is 15 residues. The authors' processing: Amplification from reference gene primers served as the basis for estimated nucleated cell counts. Measured with immunoSEQ multiplex PCR; TCRdb has only the in-frame clones, and not every one. V and J calls and clone size follow that table, whereas D and trimming were derived from the DNA. The data show around 250,000 clones, roughly 85% seen once.

This TCR came from a man aged 50 to 60 with active or convalescent COVID-19. The J gene is TRBJ1-4, the V gene TRBV5-1, with D possibly TRBD1 on 5 matching bases. Input material: peripheral blood. CDR3 sequence: CASSLQETANEKLFF. CDR3 DNA: TGCGCCAGCAGCTTACAGGAGACAGCTAATGAAAAACTGTTTTTT.